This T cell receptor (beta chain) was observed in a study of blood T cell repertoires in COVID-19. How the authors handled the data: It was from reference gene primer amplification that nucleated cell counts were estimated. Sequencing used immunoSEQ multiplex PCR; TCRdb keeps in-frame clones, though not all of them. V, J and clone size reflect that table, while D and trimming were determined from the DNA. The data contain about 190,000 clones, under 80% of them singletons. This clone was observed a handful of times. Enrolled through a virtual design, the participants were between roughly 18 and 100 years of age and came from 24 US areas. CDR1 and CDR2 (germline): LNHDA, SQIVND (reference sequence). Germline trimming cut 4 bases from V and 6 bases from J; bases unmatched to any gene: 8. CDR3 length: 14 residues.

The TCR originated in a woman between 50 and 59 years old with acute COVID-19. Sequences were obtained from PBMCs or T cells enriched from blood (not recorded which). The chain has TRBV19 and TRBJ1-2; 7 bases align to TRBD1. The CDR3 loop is CASSRFKGADGYTF. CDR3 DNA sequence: TGTGCCAGTAGTAGATTCAAGGGGGCGGATGGCTACACCTTC.